This passage covers 8 T cell receptor beta chains from one sample sequenced in a study of shared clonotypes between healthy human individuals. Repertoires were generated with immunoSEQ multiplex PCR, while TCRdb's copy carries only in-frame clones and drops some. The table lists 1.6 million or so clones, roughly 96% of them singletons. Material: naive CD4+ T cells sorted from blood. This sample's subset: CD45RA+ positively selected. The origin of the receptors is a man aged 30 to 45 in good health.

The chain joins TRBV19 to TRBJ1-1; TRBD1 matches at 9 bases. V lost 7 bases, J lost 4 bases, and 7 bases stayed unmatched. Germline values: CDR1 LNHDA, CDR2 SQIVND (reference sequence). The CDR3 covers 14 residues. CDR3 in amino acids: CASNPDRGGTEAFF. DNA of the CDR3: TGTGCCAGTAACCCGGACAGGGGAGGCACTGAAGCTTTCTTT.

The V gene is TRBV19, the J gene TRBJ1-5; D might be TRBD1 (5 bases). V was pared by 5 bases and J by 3 bases, with 8 bases between. Germline CDR1 reads LNHDA; CDR2 reads SQIVND (reference sequence). The CDR3 loop spans 13 amino acids. CDR3 DNA sequence: TGTGCCAGTAGTTCCAGGGTCAATCAGCCCCAGCATTTT. Translation gives CASSSRVNQPQHF.

This chain links TRBV2 with TRBJ2-1; D remains unclear. Trimming stripped 6 bases from V and 11 bases from J, with 14 bases between. The CDR3 totals 12 residues. CDR1 and CDR2 (germline): SNHLY, FYNNEI. The CDR3: CASRGLGPQQFF. The CDR3 nucleotides read TGTGCCAGCAGGGGCCTAGGCCCCCAGCAGTTCTTC.

The chain's CDR3 is CASSPWAPNQPQHF. CDR3 coding DNA: TGTGCCAGTAGTCCCTGGGCCCCCAATCAGCCCCAGCATTTT. This chain connects TRBV19 to TRBJ1-5; D remains ambiguous. The CDR3 runs 14 residues. Germline CDR1 is LNHDA and CDR2 is SQIVND (reference sequence). Deletions cut 5 bases from V and 3 bases from J, with 11 bases between.

The V call is TRBV7-6, the J call TRBJ2-7; 7 nucleotides line up with TRBD2. From germline, CDR1 is SGHVS and CDR2 FNYEAQ. The CDR3 is 15 amino acids. Unmatched junction bases numbered 8, after V lost 5 bases and J lost 1 base. This CDR3 reads CASSDPRGRSYEQYF. CDR3 coding DNA: TGTGCCAGCAGCGATCCTCGCGGGAGATCCTACGAGCAGTACTTC.

V gene TRBV2 combines with J gene TRBJ2-1, with TRBD1 identical over 7 bases. CDR3 length equals 14 residues. V dropped 5 bases and J dropped 1; count of bases not matched to a gene: 2. The V gene's germline CDR1 is SNHLY and CDR2 FYNNEI. CDR3 sequence reads: CASSQGQSYNEQFF. The CDR3, as DNA: TGTGCCAGCAGTCAGGGACAGTCCTACAATGAGCAGTTCTTC.

The V gene is TRBV7-8, the J gene TRBJ2-2; 12 positions agree with TRBD2. The CDR3 is 20 amino acids. CDR1 is SGHVS, CDR2 FQNEAQ, per germline. V shed 1 base and J 6 bases; nucleotides not matched to a gene: 15. The CDR3, as DNA: TGTGCCAGCAGCTTAGGGCGACTAGCGGGAGTTCCGACAGGACCCGGGGAGCTGTTTTTT. Translated: CASSLGRLAGVPTGPGELFF.

The CDR3 reads CASSLYGNTGELFF. DNA of the CDR3: TGTGCCAGCAGCTTGTACGGGAACACCGGGGAGCTGTTTTTT. The chain combines TRBV5-8 with TRBJ2-2; D ambiguous. The germline V gene encodes CDR1 SGHTS and CDR2 YDEGEE. This CDR3 has 14 amino acids. Trimming removed 1 base at V and 1 base at J, with 5 bases between. The variable domain in full, with the rest retrieved from reference TRBV5-8 and TRBJ2-2, is EAGVTQSPTHLIKTRGQQATLRCSPISGHTSVYWYQQALGLGLQFLLWYDEGEERNRGNFPPRFSGRQFPNYSSELNVNALELEDSALYLCASSLYGNTGELFFGEGSRLTVL.